This T cell receptor beta chain was identified in a study of tumor-infiltrating lymphocytes in primary liver carcinoma. Overall study findings and caveats: Only about 7.5-24% of top clones showed up in all five tumor regions. For tumor-adjacent and tumor-blood pairs, overlap was less than that seen for tumor region pairs.

The CDR3 totals 18 residues. Unmatched junction bases numbered 8, after V lost 5 bases and J lost 4 bases. From germline, CDR1 is SGHNT and CDR2 YENEEA. Both RNA and DNA were isolated together from approximately 20-30 mg of bulk tissue that had not been sorted. Infection with HBV was chronic in patients; they were treatment-naive. Five separate regions were sampled from each tumor. A primer matching the constant region was used to make TCR beta cDNA from 500 to 650 ng of total RNA. Three rounds of nested multiplex PCR with slightly modified ARM-PCR produced TCR beta libraries. The first two PCR rounds used TRBV1-TRBV30 primers with a Cbeta primer, roughly 10 cycles each. Each CDR3 protein is one row after TCRdb ran MiXCR on the multiplex PCR reads. The profile covers 20,000 to 25,000 distinct CDR3 sequences, with approximately 80% appearing a single time and approximately 40% taken by the ten largest.

A remark on this clonotype: Its antigen is currently unknown. This may come from a read error, since a much larger clone is one base off.

The clonotype was recovered from a woman aged 25 to 45 with primary liver carcinoma and hepatitis B virus infection. The V call is TRBV11-3, the J call TRBJ2-1; 16 positions match TRBD2. Specimen: liver tumor tissue from sampling region 2. Stated subset: tumor region T2, inferior pole. The CDR3 sequence: CASSTGTSGGAPYNEQFF. Written as DNA, the CDR3 is TGTGCCAGCAGCACAGGGACTAGCGGGGGGGCCCCATACAATGAGCAGTTCTTC.